This TCR beta chain was sequenced during a study of shared clonotypes between healthy human individuals. Study overall: Each donor contributed plates that comprised three CD4 naive, three CD4 memory, two CD8 naive and one CD8 memory.

Germline V gene lookup returns CDR1 LNHDA and CDR2 SQIVND (reference sequence). V dropped 4 bases and J dropped 4 bases, with 15 bases sitting between them. The length of the CDR3 is 15 residues. The assay used deep level. Sequencing used immunoSEQ multiplex PCR; TCRdb keeps in-frame clones, though not all of them. Here the sample spans hundreds of thousands of clones, roughly 96% being singletons. Overall study results and limits: Against clonotypes common to all four donors, non-shared ones had lower generation probabilities.

It was CD45RO-negative cells, positively selected for CCR7, that made up naive CD8 cells, with terminally differentiated effector memory CD45RA+ cells excluded. A word on this clone: Its antigen is still unknown.

This clonotype was sampled from a woman in her twenties or thirties in good health. Material for sequencing was naive CD8+ T cells sorted from blood. The chain is built from TRBV19 and TRBJ2-3, with D uncertain. The CDR3 nucleotides are TGTGCCAGTAGTACCTCCGGGTATATGGCAGATACGCAGTATTTT. As protein: CASSTSGYMADTQYF.